This is a list of T cell receptor beta chains from one sample in a study of blood T cell repertoires in COVID-19. Assay used: immunoSEQ multiplex PCR; TCRdb lists only in-frame clones, some missing. The sample includes 180,000 or so clones, roughly 76% of them seen just once. Sequences were obtained from peripheral blood. These receptors all come from a woman aged 35 to 49 with COVID-19, enrolled during active disease. Each CDR3 is given with its conserved first and last residue. The D gene is left open where the match is weak. Some rows have no size entry. The others give once, few or many, or a class for an expanded clone.

cdr3_nt,cdr3_aa,d_call,j_call,clone_size,v_call
TGTGCCAGCAGCCCGAGGGTGTCAACTAACTATGGCTACACCTTC,CASSPRVSTNYGYTF,NA,TRBJ1-2,NA,TRBV7-8
TGTGCCAGCAGTGACCCCGGGGAGTACGAGCAGTACTTC,CASSDPGEYEQYF,NA,TRBJ2-7,few,TRBV12-3/TRBV12-4
TGTGCCAGTAGCATAGGGCCAGGGGTGTACTTC,CASSIGPGVYF,NA,TRBJ2-5,once,TRBV19
TGTGCCAGCAGCCAAGATATCGGTAGCGCCCAAGAGACCCAGTACTTC,CASSQDIGSAQETQYF,NA,TRBJ2-5,NA,TRBV3-1/TRBV3-2
TGTGCCAGCTGGGGGGGTAATGGCTACACCTTC,CASWGGNGYTF,NA,TRBJ1-2,NA,TRBV6-4
TGTGCCACCAGCAGAGATCGCGGGGGCCTCTCCTACAATGAGCAGTTCTTC,CATSRDRGGLSYNEQFF,NA,TRBJ2-1,NA,TRBV15
TGTGCCAGTAGTATCCTTGCTGGGACAGGGGGCGACTCTGGAAACACCATATATTTT,CASSILAGTGGDSGNTIYF,TRBD1,TRBJ1-3,NA,TRBV19
TGTGCCAGCAGCCCCACCAGGGGACCCCCCGGGACCCAGTACTTC,CASSPTRGPPGTQYF,NA,TRBJ2-5,NA,TRBV5-4
TGTGCCAGCAGTGAGACAGGAGAGAACACTGAAGCTTTCTTT,CASSETGENTEAFF,NA,TRBJ1-1,NA,TRBV25-1
TGTGCCAGCAGTTACTTCAGGGAGGGGACCCAGTACTTC,CASSYFREGTQYF,TRBD2,TRBJ2-5,few,TRBV6-5
TGTGCCAGCAGCCGAGACAGGGGTGAAGCTTTCTTT,CASSRDRGEAFF,TRBD1,TRBJ1-1,NA,TRBV6-5
TGTGCCAGCAGTTTTCTTCCGGGAGGGTCCTACGAGCAGTACTTC,CASSFLPGGSYEQYF,TRBD2,TRBJ2-7,NA,TRBV28
TGCAGCGTTGACAGCGGTGCCAAAAACATTCAGTACTTC,CSVDSGAKNIQYF,NA,TRBJ2-4,NA,TRBV29-1
TGCGCCAGCAGCTTCGGTCTAGCGGGAGTGAATGAGCAGTTCTTC,CASSFGLAGVNEQFF,TRBD2,TRBJ2-1,NA,TRBV5-1
TGCAGCTTCACTAGCTCGTACGAGCAGTACTTC,CSFTSSYEQYF,NA,TRBJ2-7,NA,TRBV29-1
TGTGCCAGCTCACAAGGACAGGGGGCCAATTCACCCCTCCACTTT,CASSQGQGANSPLHF,TRBD1,TRBJ1-6,once,TRBV18
TGCGCCAGCAGCTTCACTAGCGCAGATACGCAGTATTTT,CASSFTSADTQYF,TRBD2,TRBJ2-3,NA,TRBV5-1